The entry that follows covers one TCR beta chain sequence. What it binds is unknown. PCR employed 60 Vbeta and 13 Jbeta primers. Produced via immunoSEQ multiplex PCR; TCRdb's table is partial and in-frame only. The sample records around 110,000 clones, 79% being singletons. This sample was included in a study of cytomegalovirus exposure and HLA in healthy donors. General study results and limits: Earlier analysis looked at TCR beta V segments, and most were productive about 90% or about 30% of the time.

Sequencing used PBMCs. This sequence originates from a man aged 25-45 years in good health and CMV-seropositive.

The CDR3 DNA is TGTGCCAGTAGTCGGACAGTAACCTCCTACAATGAGCAGTTCTTC. As protein: CASSRTVTSYNEQFF. The V gene is TRBV19, the J gene TRBJ2-1, with a possible D match to TRBD1 (6 bases). Trimming pared 5 bases from V and 0 bases from J, leaving 11 bases between. Germline CDR1 LNHDA, CDR2 SQIVND (reference sequence). The CDR3 runs 15 residues.